These 10 T cell receptor beta chains came from one sample sequenced in a study of blood T cell repertoires in COVID-19. TCRdb's copy holds only in-frame clones and misses some; the assay was immunoSEQ multiplex PCR. The table lists about 150,000 clones, around 80% of them singletons. Material: peripheral blood. The receptors shown here come from a human donor with acute or convalescent COVID-19. The donor label of this sample is uncertain.

The rearrangement uses TRBV6-5 and TRBJ1-5; D gene ambiguous. Per germline, CDR1 MNHEY and CDR2 SVGAGI. V lost 4 bases, J lost 1 base, and 8 bases lay in between. The CDR3 consists of 14 residues. This CDR3 reads CASSFKESNQPQHF. In nucleotides, the CDR3 is TGTGCCAGCAGTTTCAAAGAGAGCAATCAGCCCCAGCATTTT.

The V call is TRBV5-1, the J call TRBJ2-2; D is possibly TRBD1 (6 bases). This CDR3 has 16 residues. V dropped 5 bases and J dropped 4 bases, with 18 bases sitting between them. The germline V gene has CDR1 SGHRS and CDR2 YFSETQ. The CDR3 spells CASRPPGVTSTGELFF. In DNA form, the CDR3 reads TGCGCCAGCAGGCCCCCAGGGGTTACGAGCACCGGGGAGCTGTTTTTT.

The chain joins TRBV18 to TRBJ1-1; possible D gene TRBD1, 5 bases. The CDR3 sequence is 15 residues long. Germline V CDR1 and CDR2: KGHSH, LQKENI. V lost 2 bases to trimming and J lost 11 bases, with 21 bases between them. Written as DNA, the CDR3 is TGTGCCAGCTCACCAAAGGGGAATCCACCGCTTGGGGCTTTCTTT. Translation: CASSPKGNPPLGAFF.

This clone was counted once. The chain carries TRBV3-1 (or the pseudogene TRBV3-2) and TRBJ1-3, with D maybe TRBD1 (5 bases). The CDR3 runs 19 residues. Germline V gene data show CDR1 as LGHDT and CDR2 as YNNKEL (reference sequence). Deletions cut 4 bases from V and 0 bases from J, with 22 bases between. The DNA for the CDR3 is TGTGCCAGCAGCCCAACTGGGGTAACAGGTCGACGCTCTGGAAACACCATATATTTT. Translated: CASSPTGVTGRRSGNTIYF.

This clone appeared once. This sequence joins TRBV11-2 and TRBJ1-4; 7 bases fit TRBD1. The CDR3 runs 15 residues. Germline CDR1 is SGHAT and CDR2 is FQNNGV. V was pared by 5 bases and J by 8 bases, with 11 bases of the junction left unmatched. The CDR3 sequence: CASSATGNGVEKLFF. As DNA, the CDR3 is TGTGCCAGCAGCGCGACAGGGAACGGGGTGGAAAAACTGTTTTTT.

The V call is TRBV10-3, the J call TRBJ1-1, with TRBD1 identical over 7 bases. Trimming cost V 11 bases and J 5 bases; bases outside gene matches: 11. CDR3 length: 13 amino acids. Germline V gene sequence: CDR1 ENHRY, CDR2 SYGVKD. The CDR3 bases are TGTGCCTGTAAGAGGGGGCTAGAGACTGAAGCTTTCTTT. It codes for CACKRGLETEAFF.

The chain links TRBV12-5 to TRBJ1-1; D unresolved. Germline loops: CDR1 LGHNT, CDR2 FRNRAP. This CDR3 is 13 amino acids long. The germline V and J ends were trimmed by 0 bases and 4 bases, with 6 bases remaining between them. The CDR3 DNA follows: TGTGCTAGTGGTTTGGTACGAGGCACTGAAGCTTTCTTT. Translated, it gives CASGLVRGTEAFF.

The sample holds a few counts of this clone. The chain employs TRBV7-9 and TRBJ1-1; possibly TRBD1 for D (5 bases). The CDR3 has 15 amino acids. The germline V and J ends were trimmed by 3 bases and 7 bases, with 18 bases remaining between them. Germline CDR1 is SEHNR and CDR2 is FQNEAQ (reference sequence). The CDR3 DNA reads as TGTGCCAGCAGCTTCGGAGGGGACCTCAGATTTGAAGCTTTCTTT. This gives the protein CASSFGGDLRFEAFF.

V is TRBV5-1 and J is TRBJ2-2; a possible D gene is TRBD1 (6 bases). The germline CDR1 and CDR2 sequences are SGHRS and YFSETQ. Trimming took off 2 bases at V and 2 bases at J, with 19 bases between the two ends. The CDR3 is 18 amino acids. In DNA, the CDR3 is TGCGCCAGCAGCTTCCGGGCGACAGGATACCTAAACACCGGGGAGCTGTTTTTT. The encoded protein is CASSFRATGYLNTGELFF.

V gene TRBV4-3 combines with J gene TRBJ1-2; D is unresolved. V was shortened by 0 bases and J by 5 bases, with 13 bases between the two germline ends. Germline V gives CDR1 LGHNA, CDR2 YSLEER. The CDR3 has 15 amino acids. The CDR3 sequence is CASSQDLWAGYGYTF. DNA of the CDR3: TGCGCCAGCAGCCAAGATCTCTGGGCGGGGTATGGCTACACCTTC.